This TCR beta chain was sequenced in a study of T cell changes during pregnancy in multiple sclerosis. This table comes from immunoSEQ multiplex PCR, and its TCRdb copy is limited to in-frame clones, with some not included. The profile shows more than 90,000 clones, 92% of them singletons. V dropped 1 base and J dropped 3; count of bases not matched to a gene: 6. Germline V gene data show CDR1 as SGDLS and CDR2 as YYNGEE. The CDR3 extends over 15 amino acids. Sequencing was performed on peripheral blood, taken in the third trimester of pregnancy. The source of this sequence is a female donor with multiple sclerosis, enrolled in a pregnancy study. The chain recombines TRBV9 with TRBJ1-1; 7 positions agree with TRBD1. CDR3 in amino acids: CASSVKWDSYTEAFF. The CDR3 DNA follows: TGTGCCAGCAGCGTAAAATGGGACAGCTACACTGAAGCTTTCTTT.